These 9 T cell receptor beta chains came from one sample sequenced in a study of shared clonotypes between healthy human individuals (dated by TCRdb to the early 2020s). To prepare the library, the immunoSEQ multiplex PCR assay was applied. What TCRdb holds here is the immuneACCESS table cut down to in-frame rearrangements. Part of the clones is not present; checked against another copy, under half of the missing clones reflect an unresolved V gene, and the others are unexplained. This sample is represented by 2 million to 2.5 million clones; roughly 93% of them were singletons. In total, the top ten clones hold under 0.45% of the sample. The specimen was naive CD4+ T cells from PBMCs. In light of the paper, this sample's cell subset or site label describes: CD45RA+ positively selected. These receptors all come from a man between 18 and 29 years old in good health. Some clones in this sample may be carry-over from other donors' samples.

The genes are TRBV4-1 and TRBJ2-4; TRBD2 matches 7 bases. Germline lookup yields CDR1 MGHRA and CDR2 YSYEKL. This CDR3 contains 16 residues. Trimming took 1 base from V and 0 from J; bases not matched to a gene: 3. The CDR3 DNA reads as TGCGCCAGCAGCCAAGGTCTAGCGGTAGCCAAAAACATTCAGTACTTC. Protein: CASSQGLAVAKNIQYF.

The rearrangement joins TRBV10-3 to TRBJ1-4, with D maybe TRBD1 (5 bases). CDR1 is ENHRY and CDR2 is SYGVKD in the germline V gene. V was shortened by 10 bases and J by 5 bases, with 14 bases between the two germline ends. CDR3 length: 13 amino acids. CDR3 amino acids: CATRGGGNEKLFF. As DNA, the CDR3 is TGTGCCACCCGGGGGGGAGGGAATGAAAAACTGTTTTTT.

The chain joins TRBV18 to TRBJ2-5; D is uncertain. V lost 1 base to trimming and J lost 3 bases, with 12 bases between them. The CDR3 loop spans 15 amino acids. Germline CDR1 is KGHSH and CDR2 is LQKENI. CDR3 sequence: CASSPQGPEEETQYF. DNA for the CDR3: TGTGCCAGCTCACCACAGGGTCCAGAGGAAGAGACCCAGTACTTC.

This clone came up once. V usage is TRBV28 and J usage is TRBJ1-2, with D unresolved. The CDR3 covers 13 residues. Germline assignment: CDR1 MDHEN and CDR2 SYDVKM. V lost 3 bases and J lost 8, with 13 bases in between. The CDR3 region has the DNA TGTGCCAGCAGTTTGGGCGGGGTGGGAGGCTACACCTTC. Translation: CASSLGGVGGYTF.

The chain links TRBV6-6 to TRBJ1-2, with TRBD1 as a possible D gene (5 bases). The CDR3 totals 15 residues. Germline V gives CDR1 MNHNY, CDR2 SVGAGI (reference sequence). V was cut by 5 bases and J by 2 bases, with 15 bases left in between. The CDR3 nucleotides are TGTGCCAGCAGTACCTCTAGGGGTGGAAACTATGGCTACACCTTC. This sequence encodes CASSTSRGGNYGYTF.

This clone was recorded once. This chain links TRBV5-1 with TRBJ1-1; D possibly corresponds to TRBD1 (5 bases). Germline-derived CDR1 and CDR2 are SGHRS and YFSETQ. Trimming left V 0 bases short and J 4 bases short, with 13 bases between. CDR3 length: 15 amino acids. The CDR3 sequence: CASSLGGSGTTEAFF. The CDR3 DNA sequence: TGCGCCAGCAGCTTGGGGGGCAGCGGGACCACTGAAGCTTTCTTT.

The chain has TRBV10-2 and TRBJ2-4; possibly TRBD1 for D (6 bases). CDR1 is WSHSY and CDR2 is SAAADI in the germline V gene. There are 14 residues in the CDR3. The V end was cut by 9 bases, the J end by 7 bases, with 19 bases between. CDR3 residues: CARPRLGGSNIQYF. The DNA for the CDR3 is TGCGCCAGACCTCGGTTAGGGGGAAGCAACATTCAGTACTTC.

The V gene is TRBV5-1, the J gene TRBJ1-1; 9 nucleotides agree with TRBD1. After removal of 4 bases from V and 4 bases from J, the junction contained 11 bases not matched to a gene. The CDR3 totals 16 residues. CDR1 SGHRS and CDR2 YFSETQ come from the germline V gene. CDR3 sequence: CASSLGQGGFGTEAFF. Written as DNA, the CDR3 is TGCGCCAGCAGCCTGGGACAGGGAGGTTTTGGCACTGAAGCTTTCTTT.

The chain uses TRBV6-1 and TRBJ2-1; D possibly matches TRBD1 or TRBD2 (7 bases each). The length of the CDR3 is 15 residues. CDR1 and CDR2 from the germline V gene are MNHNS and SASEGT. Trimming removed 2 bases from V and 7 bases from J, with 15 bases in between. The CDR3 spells CASSEPQGGGNEQFF. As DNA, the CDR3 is TGTGCCAGCAGTGAACCGCAGGGGGGGGGAAATGAGCAGTTCTTC.